The 16 T cell receptor beta chains below were found in one sample sequenced in a study of cytomegalovirus exposure and HLA in healthy donors. This PCR relied on a set of 60 Vbeta primers and 13 Jbeta primers. TCRdb's copy holds only in-frame clones and misses some; the assay was immunoSEQ multiplex PCR. Here the sample spans fewer than 250,000 clones, roughly 84% being singletons. Input material: PBMCs. The receptors come from a human donor in good health.

The chain recombines TRBV9 with TRBJ2-1; TRBD2 agrees at 8 bases. The germline CDR1 and CDR2 sequences are SGDLS and YYNGEE. This CDR3 spans 16 amino acids. Trimming took 0 bases from V and 4 from J; bases not matched to a gene: 6. The CDR3 DNA reads as TGTGCCAGCAGCGTAGGCGGGAGGCCCCAATACAATGAGCAGTTCTTC. It yields the protein CASSVGGRPQYNEQFF.

This chain connects TRBV27 to TRBJ2-7, with 7 bases fitting TRBD2. The CDR3 extends over 15 amino acids. Germline lookup yields CDR1 MNHEY and CDR2 SMNVEV (reference sequence). Unmatched junction bases numbered 7, after V lost 1 base and J lost 4 bases. The CDR3 loop is CASSLLASGKYEQYF. In DNA form, the CDR3 reads TGTGCCAGCAGTTTATTGGCTAGCGGAAAATACGAGCAGTACTTC.

The chain employs TRBV27 and TRBJ2-3; a weak D match, TRBD1 (5 bases). Germline values: CDR1 MNHEY, CDR2 SMNVEV (reference sequence). The CDR3 loop spans 15 amino acids. V was pared by 3 bases and J by 0 bases, with 10 bases between. This CDR3 is CASSFQGFSTDTQYF. CDR3 nucleotides: TGTGCCAGCAGTTTCCAGGGCTTCAGCACAGATACGCAGTATTTT.

The rearrangement uses TRBV6-4 and TRBJ2-3, with 10 nucleotides matching TRBD2. Per the germline V gene, CDR1 is MRHNA and CDR2 is SNTAGT. The trim removed 4 bases at V and 5 bases at J, leaving 6 bases unmatched. The length of the CDR3 is 15 residues. CDR3 amino acids: CASSVLAGAGDTQYF. CDR3 coding DNA: TGTGCCAGCAGTGTTCTAGCGGGAGCGGGAGATACGCAGTATTTT.

The chain employs TRBV6-1 and TRBJ2-7, with 7 bases identical to TRBD1. Germline CDR1 reads MNHNS; CDR2 reads SASEGT. The trim removed 8 bases at V and 2 bases at J, leaving 6 bases unmatched. There are 13 residues in the CDR3. The CDR3 nucleotides read TGTGCCAGCGCGAACAGGGGAACCTACGAGCAGTACTTC. It yields the protein CASANRGTYEQYF.

This clone was observed a few times. This chain's CDR3 is CASSLVGLGSTEAFF. DNA for the CDR3: TGCGCCAGCAGCTTGGTAGGACTGGGGAGCACTGAAGCTTTCTTT. This chain joins TRBV5-1 and TRBJ1-1; no reliable D call. With 0 bases removed from V and 4 bases from J, the gap between germline ends came to 13 bases. The germline CDR1 and CDR2 sequences are SGHRS and YFSETQ. There are 15 residues in the CDR3. Full variable domain (missing parts from reference TRBV5-1 and TRBJ1-1): KAGVTQTPRYLIKTRGQQVTLSCSPISGHRSVSWYQQTPGQGLQFLFEYFSETQRNKGNFPGRFSGRQFSNSRSEMNVSTLELGDSALYLCASSLVGLGSTEAFFGQGTRLTVV.

The CDR3: CASSLGGTGVNTEAFF. The CDR3 bases are TGTGCCAGCAGCTTAGGAGGCACAGGGGTTAACACTGAAGCTTTCTTT. The V gene is TRBV7-2, the J gene TRBJ1-1; 7 bases are a match to TRBD1. The CDR3 has 16 amino acids. V trimming: 1 base; J trimming: 2 bases; junction bases outside the gene matches: 7. From germline, CDR1 is SGHTA and CDR2 FQGNSA.

A few counts support this clone. V is TRBV19 and J is TRBJ2-5; TRBD2 matches at 11 bases. CDR1 and CDR2 from the germline V gene are LNHDA and SQIVND (reference sequence). V was clipped by 8 bases and J by 4 bases; unmatched bases: 12. This CDR3 spans 16 amino acids. The CDR3 region is CASGDTFLAGGETQYF. In DNA form, the CDR3 reads TGTGCCAGTGGTGACACCTTCCTAGCGGGAGGAGAGACCCAGTACTTC.

This clone was counted a single time. The chain is built from TRBV30 and TRBJ2-5; tentatively, D is TRBD1 (5 bases). The CDR3 runs to 13 residues. With 2 bases removed from V and 1 base from J, the gap between germline ends came to 8 bases. Germline V gene data show CDR1 as GTSNPN and CDR2 as SVGIG (reference sequence). The chain's CDR3 is CAWSIQGQETQYF. The CDR3 nucleotides are TGTGCCTGGAGTATCCAGGGCCAAGAGACCCAGTACTTC.

The chain uses TRBV19 and TRBJ2-3; possibly TRBD1 for D (6 bases). This CDR3 is built from 20 residues. V lost 0 bases to trimming and J lost 6 bases, with 28 bases between them. CDR1 is LNHDA and CDR2 is SQIVND in the germline V gene (reference sequence). CDR3 nucleotide sequence: TGTGCCAGTAGTATAGATCCGACCCATCCCCCGGGACACCATTTGGATACGCAGTATTTT. Its protein product is CASSIDPTHPPGHHLDTQYF.

The chain links TRBV19 to TRBJ1-3; the D is unclear. Trimming cost V 6 bases and J 0 bases, with 12 bases left between them. The germline V gene has CDR1 LNHDA and CDR2 SQIVND (reference sequence). CDR3 length: 15 amino acids. The chain's CDR3 is CASSRGRNSGNTIYF. The CDR3 nucleotides are TGTGCCAGTAGCCGCGGTCGGAACTCTGGAAACACCATATATTTT.

The rearrangement joins TRBV27 to TRBJ2-7; the D gene is possibly TRBD2 (5 bases). Germline V gene data show CDR1 as MNHEY and CDR2 as SMNVEV (reference sequence). The CDR3 is 15 residues long. The V end was cut by 3 bases, the J end by 1 base, with 13 bases between. As DNA, the CDR3 is TGTGCCAGCAGTTTGATCGGGGTTGGTTCCTACGAGCAGTACTTC. It codes for CASSLIGVGSYEQYF.

The chain combines TRBV7-9 with TRBJ2-7, with 9 bases lining up with TRBD2. CDR1 is SEHNR, CDR2 FQNEAQ, per germline (reference sequence). After removal of 5 bases from V and 6 bases from J, the junction contained 5 bases not matched to a gene. This CDR3 contains 13 residues. The chain's CDR3 is CASSMGLAGEQYF. DNA of the CDR3: TGTGCCAGCAGCATGGGACTAGCTGGCGAGCAGTACTTC. The variable domain in full, completed from reference TRBV7-9 and TRBJ2-7, reads DTGVSQNPRHKITKRGQNVTFRCDPISEHNRLYWYRQTLGQGPEFLTYFQNEAQLEKSRLLSDRFSAERPKGSFSTLEIQRTEQGDSAMYLCASSMGLAGEQYFGPGTRLTVT.

The chain uses TRBV4-1 and TRBJ2-1; 14 nucleotides agree with TRBD2. This CDR3 contains 20 residues. V shed 0 bases and J 2 bases; nucleotides not matched to a gene: 9. The germline gives CDR1 MGHRA, CDR2 YSYEKL. The DNA of the CDR3 is TGCGCCAGCAGCCAAGATCTATTTGGACTAGCGGGAGGTACCTACAATGAGCAGTTCTTC. This sequence encodes CASSQDLFGLAGGTYNEQFF.

This chain links TRBV5-1 with TRBJ1-1; D unresolved. This CDR3 has 15 amino acids. Germline values: CDR1 SGHRS, CDR2 YFSETQ. V shed 3 bases and J shed 0 bases, with 12 bases lying between them. In nucleotides, the CDR3 is TGCGCCAGCAGCTCCGGTGGGCAGTTGAACACTGAAGCTTTCTTT. Translated: CASSSGGQLNTEAFF.

V is TRBV5-1 and J is TRBJ1-3; D gene ambiguous. CDR1 and CDR2 from the germline V gene are SGHRS and YFSETQ. V was shortened by 0 bases and J by 0 bases, with 7 bases between the two germline ends. This CDR3 spans 15 amino acids. The CDR3 sequence: CASSLATGSGNTIYF. The CDR3 coding sequence is TGCGCCAGCAGCTTGGCGACGGGCTCTGGAAACACCATATATTTT.